Shown below are 25 T cell receptor beta chains from a single sample sequenced in a study of CD8 T cells in Susac syndrome. When the RNA was reverse transcribed, random hexamers were used with an input of 0.5 to 1 ug. TCRdb ran MiXCR on the immunoSEQ multiplex PCR reads and lists one entry per CDR3 protein. The repertoire holds approximately 270,000 distinct CDR3 sequences, with just over 90% as singletons. Sample: CD4+ T cells from PBMCs. The receptors stem from a human donor with multiple sclerosis.

This chain joins TRBV5-6 and TRBJ2-7; a weak D match, TRBD2 (7 bases). The V and J ends lost 6 bases and 4 bases respectively, with 23 bases between them. The CDR3 is 16 amino acids. Germline V lookup: CDR1 SGHDT, CDR2 YYEEEE. The CDR3 loop is CASNSADIGGRYEQYF. The CDR3, as DNA: TGTGCCAGCAACTCAGCAGACATCGGGGGGCGGTACGAGCAGTACTTC.

The chain joins TRBV21-1 to TRBJ2-7; the table's D call, TRBD1, was not checked against the DNA. TRBV21-1 is recorded as a pseudogene. The CDR3 consists of 19 residues. CDR3 nucleotide sequence: TGTGCCAGCACCCGAGCATTCGACTTGGGACAGTGGAGCTCCTACGAGCAGTACGTC. It is translated as CASTRAFDLGQWSSYEQYV.

This chain links TRBV12-3 or TRBV12-4 with TRBJ1-2; the D gene is possibly TRBD1 (5 bases). Trimming cost V 6 bases and J 4 bases, with 12 bases left between them. The CDR3 is made up of 13 amino acids. The CDR3 DNA follows: TGTGCCAGCAGCGACAGACCAATCTATGGCTACACCTTC. Its protein product is CASSDRPIYGYTF.

V is TRBV10-3 and J is TRBJ2-3; 7 positions agree with TRBD1. This CDR3 spans 13 amino acids. Germline CDR1 is ENHRY and CDR2 is SYGVKD. V lost 7 bases to trimming and J lost 6 bases; unmatched junction nucleotides: 7. CDR3 sequence reads: CAIKGASFDTQYF. DNA for the CDR3: TGTGCCATCAAGGGGGCTAGCTTCGATACGCAGTATTTT.

The J gene is TRBJ1-1, the V gene TRBV5-1, with a weak D call TRBD1 (6 bases). V was cut by 4 bases and J by 1 base, with 17 bases left in between. Germline CDR1 reads SGHRS; CDR2 reads YFSETQ. This CDR3 spans 16 amino acids. The CDR3 nucleotides read TGCGCCAGCAGCCTCATACAGGGTAGGGGGAACACTGAAGCTTTCTTT. Protein sequence: CASSLIQGRGNTEAFF.

This sequence joins TRBV7-9 and TRBJ1-2; no clear D gene. From germline, CDR1 is SEHNR and CDR2 FQNEAQ (reference sequence). This CDR3 is built from 14 residues. The V end was cut by 1 base, the J end by 8 bases, with 14 bases between. The DNA for the CDR3 is TGTGCCAGCAGCTTAGACGCGGCGTGGGGAGGCTACACCTTC. Protein: CASSLDAAWGGYTF.

J is TRBJ2-2 and V is TRBV12-3 or TRBV12-4, with D perhaps TRBD2 (5 bases). Trimming cost V 3 bases and J 3 bases, with 11 bases left between them. The CDR3 loop spans 15 amino acids. The DNA of the CDR3 is TGTGCCAGCAGTTTCTCAGGAGCGGACACCGGGGAGCTGTTTTTT. Translating gives CASSFSGADTGELFF.

This clonotype turned up a few times. The junction and the germline gene differ at one end; a read error may be behind it. The rearrangement uses TRBV9 and TRBJ1-6, with TRBD1 identical over 7 bases. CDR1 is SGDLS, CDR2 YYNGEE, per germline. The CDR3 has 18 amino acids. The CDR3 here is CASSVERGQSSYNSPLHF. The CDR3 nucleotides are TGTGCCAGCAGCGTAGAGAGGGGACAGAGCTCCTATAATTCCCCCCTCCACTTT.

This sequence joins TRBV6-6 and TRBJ2-1; the match to TRBD2 covers 10 bases. V shed 5 bases and J 4 bases; nucleotides not matched to a gene: 5. The CDR3 spans 15 residues. Per the germline V gene, CDR1 is MNHNY and CDR2 is SVGAGI (reference sequence). The CDR3 DNA reads as TGTGCCAGCAGTATTAGCGGGGGGCCTTACAATGAGCAGTTCTTC. Protein: CASSISGGPYNEQFF.

CDR3 sequence: CSGAGTQNTEAFF. As DNA, the CDR3 is TGCAGCGGGGCCGGGACACAGAACACTGAAGCTTTCTTT. The V gene is TRBV29-1, the J gene TRBJ1-1; D is possibly TRBD1 (6 bases). Germline CDR1 reads SQVTM; CDR2 reads ANQGSEA. This CDR3 is built from 13 residues. V lost 7 bases and J lost 1, with 13 bases in between.

This sequence joins TRBV20-1 and TRBJ1-5; TRBD1 aligns across 9 bases. The germline V gene has CDR1 DFQATT and CDR2 SNEGSKA (reference sequence). V trimming: 5 bases; J trimming: 7 bases; junction bases outside the gene matches: 9. This CDR3 spans 14 amino acids. The CDR3 spells CSAQQGAWGQPQHF. In nucleotides, the CDR3 is TGCAGTGCTCAACAGGGGGCCTGGGGCCAGCCCCAGCATTTT.

The V call is TRBV25-1, the J call TRBJ2-3; D call uncertain. The CDR3 is 13 residues long. The V gene lost 6 bases and the J gene lost 5 bases, with 12 bases spanning the gap. Per germline, CDR1 MGHDK and CDR2 SYGVNS. CDR3 bases: TGTGCCAGCAGAGACGGTCGAGGAGATACGCAGTATTTT. Amino acid sequence: CASRDGRGDTQYF.

This sequence joins TRBV29-1 and TRBJ2-3; D is undetermined. The germline V gene encodes CDR1 SQVTM and CDR2 ANQGSEA. The V end lost 4 bases, the J end lost 2 bases, and 13 bases lay between the germline ends. This CDR3 is 14 amino acids long. The DNA of the CDR3 is TGCAGCGTTGTTGGAAGATTCCACACAGATACGCAGTATTTT. Translated, it gives CSVVGRFHTDTQYF.

This clonotype was seen a few times. This rearrangement joins TRBV5-4 to TRBJ1-1; D uncertain. The germline CDR1 and CDR2 sequences are SGHNT and YYREEE (reference sequence). The CDR3 covers 14 residues. The V and J ends lost 0 bases and 1 base respectively, with 7 bases between them. Here the CDR3 DNA reads TGTGCCAGCAGCTTGGAAGGATGGAACACTGAAGCTTTCTTT. It yields the protein CASSLEGWNTEAFF.

This chain uses TRBV5-4 with TRBJ2-2; the D gene could be TRBD1 or TRBD2 (5 bases each). Germline assignment: CDR1 SGHNT and CDR2 YYREEE (reference sequence). The V end lost 4 bases, the J end lost 7 bases, and 11 bases lay between the germline ends. CDR3 length: 13 amino acids. Here the CDR3 DNA reads TGTGCCAGCAGCATGAGGGGATACGGGGAGCTGTTTTTT. It yields the protein CASSMRGYGELFF.

This chain links TRBV19 with TRBJ2-1; D may be TRBD1 (5 bases). Germline assignment: CDR1 LNHDA and CDR2 SQIVND (reference sequence). V shed 5 bases and J shed 4 bases, with 12 bases lying between them. The CDR3 extends over 14 amino acids. CDR3 protein: CASSGRVTYNEQFF. The CDR3 DNA is TGTGCCAGTAGTGGCAGGGTGACATACAATGAGCAGTTCTTC.

The chain uses TRBV19 and TRBJ1-5; no reliable D call. Trimming shortened V by 5 bases and J by 7 bases, and 12 bases separated the two germline ends. The germline V gene has CDR1 LNHDA and CDR2 SQIVND (reference sequence). The CDR3 totals 13 residues. CDR3: CASSEVARQPQHF. In DNA, the CDR3 is TGTGCCAGTAGTGAGGTGGCGAGACAGCCCCAGCATTTT.

The gene calls are TRBV29-1 and TRBJ1-2; 7 bases agree with TRBD1. V dropped 7 bases and J dropped 2; count of bases not matched to a gene: 7. Germline assignment: CDR1 SQVTM and CDR2 ANQGSEA. There are 13 residues in the CDR3. The CDR3 DNA sequence: TGCAGCGCAGCTCAGGGGGAAAACTATGGCTACACCTTC. The encoded protein is CSAAQGENYGYTF.

This clonotype was counted once. CDR3: CATSAVGDGYTF. CDR3 DNA: TGTGCCACCAGTGCCGTAGGTGACGGCTACACCTTC. The J gene is TRBJ1-2, the V gene TRBV24-1, with D unclear. The CDR3 covers 12 residues. V dropped 5 bases and J dropped 8 bases, with 11 bases sitting between them. Germline CDR1 is KGHDR and CDR2 is SFDVKD.

This chain connects TRBV21-1 to TRBJ1-2; TRBD1 reflects the table's D call only, with no check against the DNA. TRBV21-1 is designated a pseudogene. CDR3 length: 14 residues. The CDR3 coding sequence is TGTGCCAGCAGCATCTGGGACAGGGTAACTGGCTACACCTTC. As protein: CASSIWDRVTGYTF.

DNA of the CDR3: TGTGCCAGCTCACGAGACCTCGGGACAAACACAAAGGAAGGGTTCTTC. This encodes CASSRDLGTNTKEGFF. This rearrangement joins TRBV18 to TRBJ2-1, with a tentative D call TRBD1 (6 bases). With 4 bases removed from V and 15 bases from J, the gap between germline ends came to 28 bases. CDR3 length: 16 amino acids. The germline gives CDR1 KGHSH, CDR2 LQKENI. Drawing the rest from reference TRBV18 and TRBJ2-1, the complete variable domain is NAGVMQNPRHLVRRRGQEARLRCSPMKGHSHVYWYRQLPEEGLKFMVYLQKENIIDESGMPKERFSAEFPKEGPSILRIQQVVRGDSAAYFCASSRDLGTNTKEGFFGPGTRLTVL.

The chain links TRBV7-9 to TRBJ2-5, with D maybe TRBD2 (5 bases). V dropped 7 bases and J dropped 0 bases, with 12 bases sitting between them. The CDR3 is made up of 14 amino acids. CDR1 and CDR2 from the germline V gene are SEHNR and FQNEAQ (reference sequence). DNA of the CDR3: TGTGCCAGCACCATTCGAGCGGACCAAGAGACCCAGTACTTC. It is translated as CASTIRADQETQYF.

J is TRBJ1-5 and V is TRBV19, with unresolved D. Trimming pared 5 bases from V and 5 bases from J, leaving 10 bases between. Germline CDR1 reads LNHDA; CDR2 reads SQIVND (reference sequence). The CDR3 totals 13 residues. The CDR3 spells CASSARSDQPQHF. The DNA for the CDR3 is TGTGCCAGTAGTGCCCGTTCGGATCAGCCCCAGCATTTT. Full variable domain (outside the CDR3, taken from reference TRBV19 and TRBJ1-5): DGGITQSPKYLFRKEGQNVTLSCEQNLNHDAMYWYRQDPGQGLRLIYYSQIVNDFQKGDIAEGYSVSREKKESFPLTVTSAQKNPTAFYLCASSARSDQPQHFGDGTRLSIL.

The chain is built from TRBV6-5 and TRBJ2-7; TRBD2 matches at 11 bases. After removal of 5 bases from V and 2 bases from J, the junction contained 5 bases not matched to a gene. This CDR3 contains 15 residues. Germline values: CDR1 MNHEY, CDR2 SVGAGI. The CDR3 DNA reads TGTGCCAGCAGTATAGCGGGAGGGGCGCCCTACGAGCAGTACGTC. It yields the protein CASSIAGGAPYEQYV.

This chain joins TRBV7-2 and TRBJ2-3; tentatively, D is TRBD1 or TRBD2 (5 bases each). Trimming took off 2 bases at V and 1 base at J, with 13 bases between the two ends. This CDR3 contains 16 residues. The germline gives CDR1 SGHTA, CDR2 FQGNSA. The CDR3 DNA reads as TGTGCCAGCAGCTTATTATCGGGGCCTGGCACAGATACGCAGTATTTT. Its translation is CASSLLSGPGTDTQYF.